Given below is one T cell receptor beta chain in context. Its cognate antigen is unknown. CDR1 SGHNT and CDR2 YENEEA come from the germline V gene. V gave up 5 bases and J gave up 4 bases, with 18 bases separating them. The CDR3 has 16 amino acids. The PCR had 60 Vbeta and 13 Jbeta primers. Sequenced by immunoSEQ multiplex PCR; TCRdb stores in-frame clones only, minus some. The sample yields 130,000 to 150,000 clones, approximately 84% seen once. The data were obtained in a study of cytomegalovirus exposure and HLA in healthy donors. General study points: Among TCR beta chains, those listed as cytomegalovirus-associated numbered about 150. In a later analysis, V- and J-gene trimming of beta chains associated with a DCLRE1C missense variant, replicated independently. Most TCR sequences were uncommon, yet certain public TCRs appeared in many donors.

What was sequenced was PBMCs. The V and J genes are TRBV11-3 and TRBJ2-1; D gene uncertain. This clonotype was obtained from a woman in her sixties in good health and CMV-seropositive. CDR3 DNA: TGTGCCAGCAGCCCTGGCGGCCTGAATTCTTACAATGAGCAGTTCTTC. It yields the protein CASSPGGLNSYNEQFF. Full variable domain (remainder filled in from reference TRBV11-3 and TRBJ2-1): EAGVVQSPRYKIIEKKQPVAFWCNPISGHNTLYWYLQNLGQGPELLIRYENEEAVDDSQLPKDRFSAERLKGVDSTLKIQPAELGDSAVYLCASSPGGLNSYNEQFFGPGTRLTVL.